This entry concerns a single TCR beta chain. These data originate in a study of T cells in tumors after PD-1 blockade. Germline loops: CDR1 MDHEN, CDR2 SYDVKM. This CDR3 has 14 residues. Losses at the gene ends were 4 bases for V and 2 bases for J; bases not matched to a gene: 2. Method: immunoSEQ multiplex PCR; TCRdb's copy keeps in-frame clones and lacks some. The table lists tens of thousands of clones, roughly 79% of them singletons. The receptor's source is a human donor with basal cell carcinoma. This chain uses TRBV28 with TRBJ1-3, with 7 bases that match TRBD1. Specimen: PBMCs, collected before anti-PD-1 treatment. This chain's CDR3 is CASSSTGTGNTIYF. In nucleotides, the CDR3 is TGTGCCAGCAGTTCGACAGGGACTGGAAACACCATATATTTT.